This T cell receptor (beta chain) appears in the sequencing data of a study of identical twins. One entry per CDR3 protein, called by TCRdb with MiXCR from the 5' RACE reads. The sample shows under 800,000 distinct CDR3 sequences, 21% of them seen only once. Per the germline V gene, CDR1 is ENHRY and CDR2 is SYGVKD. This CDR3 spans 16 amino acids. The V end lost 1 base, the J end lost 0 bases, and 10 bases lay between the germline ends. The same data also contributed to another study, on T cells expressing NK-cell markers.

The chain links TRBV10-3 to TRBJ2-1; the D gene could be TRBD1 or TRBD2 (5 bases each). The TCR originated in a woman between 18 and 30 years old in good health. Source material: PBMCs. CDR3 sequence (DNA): TGTGCCATCAGTGAGTGGGGGATAACCTCCTACAATGAGCAGTTCTTC. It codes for CAISEWGITSYNEQFF.